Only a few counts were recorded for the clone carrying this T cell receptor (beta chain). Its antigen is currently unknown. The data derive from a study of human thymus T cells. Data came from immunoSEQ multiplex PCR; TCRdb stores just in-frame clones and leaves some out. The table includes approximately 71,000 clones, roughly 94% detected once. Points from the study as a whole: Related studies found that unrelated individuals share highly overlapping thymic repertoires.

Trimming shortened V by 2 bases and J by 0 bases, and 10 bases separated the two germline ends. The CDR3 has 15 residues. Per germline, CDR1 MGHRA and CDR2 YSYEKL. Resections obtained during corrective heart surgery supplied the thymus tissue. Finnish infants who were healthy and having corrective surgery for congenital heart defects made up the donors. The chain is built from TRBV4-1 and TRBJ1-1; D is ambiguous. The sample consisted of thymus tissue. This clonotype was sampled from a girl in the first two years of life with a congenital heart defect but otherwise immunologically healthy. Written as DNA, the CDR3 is TGCGCCAGCAGCCAATCACAGCCCATGAACACTGAAGCTTTCTTT. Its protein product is CASSQSQPMNTEAFF.